The sequence of this TCR beta chain was determined in a study of beta chain features in type 1 diabetes. V was clipped by 2 bases and J by 5 bases; unmatched bases: 5. The CDR3 extends over 15 amino acids. The V gene's germline CDR1 is KGHSH and CDR2 LQKENI. As every portion of the isolated RNA was reverse transcribed, the sequencing read expressed TCRB transcripts. Some clones are missing from TCRdb's copy, which holds only in-frame ones; the method was immunoSEQ multiplex PCR. The sample yields more than 150,000 clones, approximately 13% seen once. The chain joins TRBV18 to TRBJ2-5, with 10 nucleotides matching TRBD1. The specimen was central memory CD4+ T cells from blood. This clonotype was obtained from a woman aged 18-35 years in good health. Written as DNA, the CDR3 is TGTGCCAGCTCACCAGCGACAGGGGGCGAGGAGACCCAGTACTTC. It specifies CASSPATGGEETQYF.